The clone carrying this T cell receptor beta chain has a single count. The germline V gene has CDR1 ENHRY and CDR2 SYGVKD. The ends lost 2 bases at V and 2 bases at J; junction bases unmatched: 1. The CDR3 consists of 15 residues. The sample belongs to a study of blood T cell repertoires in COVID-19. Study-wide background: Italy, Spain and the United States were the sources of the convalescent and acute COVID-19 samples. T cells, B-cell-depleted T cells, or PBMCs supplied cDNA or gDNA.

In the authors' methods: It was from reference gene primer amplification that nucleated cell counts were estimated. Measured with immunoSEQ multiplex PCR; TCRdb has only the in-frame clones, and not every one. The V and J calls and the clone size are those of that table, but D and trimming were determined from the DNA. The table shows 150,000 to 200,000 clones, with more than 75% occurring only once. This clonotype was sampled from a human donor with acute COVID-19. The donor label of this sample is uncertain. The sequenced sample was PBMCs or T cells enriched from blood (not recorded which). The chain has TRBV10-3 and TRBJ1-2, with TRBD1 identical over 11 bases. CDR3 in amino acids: CAISEGDRGNYGYTF. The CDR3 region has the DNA TGTGCCATCAGTGAGGGGGACAGGGGGAACTATGGCTACACCTTC.